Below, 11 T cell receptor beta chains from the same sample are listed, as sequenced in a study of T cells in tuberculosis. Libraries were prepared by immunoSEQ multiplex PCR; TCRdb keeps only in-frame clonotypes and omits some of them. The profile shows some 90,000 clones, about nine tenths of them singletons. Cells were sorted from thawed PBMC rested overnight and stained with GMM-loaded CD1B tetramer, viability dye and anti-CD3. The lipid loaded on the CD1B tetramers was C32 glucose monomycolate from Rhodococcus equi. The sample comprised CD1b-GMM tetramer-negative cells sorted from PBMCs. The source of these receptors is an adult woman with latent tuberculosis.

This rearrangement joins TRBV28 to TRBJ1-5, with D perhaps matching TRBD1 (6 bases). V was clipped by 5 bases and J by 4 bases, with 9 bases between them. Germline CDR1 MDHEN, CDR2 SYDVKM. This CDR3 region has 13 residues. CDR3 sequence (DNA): TGTGCCAGCAGTCACGGACAGAATCAGCCCCAGCATTTT. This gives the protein CASSHGQNQPQHF.

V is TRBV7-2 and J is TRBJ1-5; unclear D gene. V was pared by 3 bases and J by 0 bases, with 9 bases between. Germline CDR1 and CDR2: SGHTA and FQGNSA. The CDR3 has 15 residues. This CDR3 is CASSLGGNSNQPQHF. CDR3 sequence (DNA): TGTGCCAGCAGCTTGGGCGGGAATAGCAATCAGCCCCAGCATTTT.

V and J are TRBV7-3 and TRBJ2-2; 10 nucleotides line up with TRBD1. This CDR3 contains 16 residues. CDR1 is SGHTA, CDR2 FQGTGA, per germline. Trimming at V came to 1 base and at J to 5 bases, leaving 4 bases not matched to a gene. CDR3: CASSLRQGARTGELFF. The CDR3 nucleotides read TGTGCCAGCAGCTTAAGACAGGGGGCGCGGACCGGGGAGCTGTTTTTT.

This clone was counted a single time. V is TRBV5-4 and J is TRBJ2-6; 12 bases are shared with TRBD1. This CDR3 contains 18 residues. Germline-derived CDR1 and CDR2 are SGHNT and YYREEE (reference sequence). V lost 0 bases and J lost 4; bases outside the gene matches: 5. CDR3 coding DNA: TGTGCCAGCAGCTTGGTGGGACAGGGGGCAGGAGGGGCCAACGTCCTGACTTTC. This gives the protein CASSLVGQGAGGANVLTF.

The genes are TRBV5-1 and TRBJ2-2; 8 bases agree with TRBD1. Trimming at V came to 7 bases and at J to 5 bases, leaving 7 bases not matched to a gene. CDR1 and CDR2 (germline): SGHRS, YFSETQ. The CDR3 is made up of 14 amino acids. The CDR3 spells CASDQGAGTGELFF. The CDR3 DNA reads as TGCGCCAGCGATCAGGGGGCAGGGACCGGGGAGCTGTTTTTT.

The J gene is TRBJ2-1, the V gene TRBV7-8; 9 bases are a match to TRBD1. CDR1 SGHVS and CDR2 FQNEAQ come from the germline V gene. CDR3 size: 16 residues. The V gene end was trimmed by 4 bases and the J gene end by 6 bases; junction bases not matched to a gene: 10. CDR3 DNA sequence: TGTGCCAGCAGCTCTGGGGGACAGGGAGCCCGCAATGAGCAGTTCTTC. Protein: CASSSGGQGARNEQFF.

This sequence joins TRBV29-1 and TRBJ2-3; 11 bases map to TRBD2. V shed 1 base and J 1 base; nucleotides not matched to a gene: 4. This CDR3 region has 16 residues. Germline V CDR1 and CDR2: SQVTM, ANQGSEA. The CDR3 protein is CSVEVTSGIRTDTQYF. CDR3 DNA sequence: TGCAGCGTTGAAGTGACTAGCGGGATACGCACAGATACGCAGTATTTT.

DNA of the CDR3: TGCGCCAGCAGGGGGGGTGGCACAGATACGCAGTATTTT. As protein: CASRGGGTDTQYF. The gene calls are TRBV4-1 and TRBJ2-3; D may be TRBD2 (6 bases). Germline lookup yields CDR1 MGHRA and CDR2 YSYEKL. The ends were cut back, 6 bases at V and 1 base at J, with 8 bases in the middle. CDR3 length: 13 residues.

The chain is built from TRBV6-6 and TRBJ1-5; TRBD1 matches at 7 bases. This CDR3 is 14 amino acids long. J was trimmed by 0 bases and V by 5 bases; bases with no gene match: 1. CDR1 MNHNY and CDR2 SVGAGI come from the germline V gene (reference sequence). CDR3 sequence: CASSPGGSNQPQHF. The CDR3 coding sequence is TGTGCCAGCAGTCCAGGGGGTAGCAATCAGCCCCAGCATTTT.

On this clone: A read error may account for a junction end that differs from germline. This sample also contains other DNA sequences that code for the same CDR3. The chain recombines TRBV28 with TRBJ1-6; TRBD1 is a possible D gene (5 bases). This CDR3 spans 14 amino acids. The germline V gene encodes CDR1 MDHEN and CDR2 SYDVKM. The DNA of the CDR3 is TGTGCCAGCAGTTTAGGGGGGAGGCATTCCCCCCTCCACTTT. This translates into CASSLGGRHSPLHF.

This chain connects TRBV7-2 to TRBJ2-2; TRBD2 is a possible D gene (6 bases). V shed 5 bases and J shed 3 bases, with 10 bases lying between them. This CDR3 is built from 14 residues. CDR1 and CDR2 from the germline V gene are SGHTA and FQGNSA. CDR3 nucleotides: TGTGCCAGCAGCCTGGGGGGTCACACCGGGGAGCTGTTTTTT. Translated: CASSLGGHTGELFF.